This T cell receptor beta chain appears in the sequencing data of a study of CD39 and CD103 CD8 tumor-infiltrating T cells (dated by TCRdb to the late 2010s). Background for the entire study: Repertoire comparisons were shown for an HPV-positive HNSCC, an HPV-negative HNSCC, an ovarian cancer and a melanoma patient. Deep sequencing of TCRbeta CDR3 was used to compare the repertoires of CD8 TIL subsets, defined by CD103 and CD39, with those of peripheral memory CD8 T cells.

For each subset, between about 8,500 and 110,000 sorted cells were used for genomic DNA extraction with the DNeasy Blood and Tissue Kit. TCRbeta V-J or V-D-J regions were sequenced and mapped by the immunoSEQ service, with coverage above 10x per sample. Turning to the authors' computational methods: Analysis was limited to productive rearrangements exported from the immunoSEQ Analyzer platform, and clonality was evaluated on the 500 most abundant clones. The Morisita-Horn similarity index and the Jaccard index were used to quantify repertoire overlap between populations. In roughly 6 cancer patients, Morisita-Horn similarity was measured between the TCR repertoires of CD8 T-cell subsets. This is the immuneACCESS table as TCRdb keeps it, with only in-frame sequences that have V and J called. A part of the clones is gone; compared with another copy, unresolved V genes explain less than half, and the rest is unexplained. That table is the source of V, J and clone size, and D and trimming were worked out from the DNA. This sample gives roughly 600 clones in total; less than 75% of them show up just once. The top ten constitute over 25% of the sample.

Study-wide conclusions, independent of this receptor: Clonotypes from DN TILs largely overlapped with peripheral memory CD8 repertoires, while clonotypes from DP TILs were only rarely found in blood or uninvolved lymph node. Compared with DN and SP CD8 TILs and with blood memory CD8 T cells, DP CD8 TILs appeared more oligoclonal, with the top 30 clonotypes covering about 55-90%.

On this clone itself: Its antigen is currently not known. No per-base quality is available; no much larger clone lies one base away.

At the time samples were collected, the patients were not on therapy, although their prior treatments varied from chemotherapy, radiotherapy, surgery and immunotherapy to none at all. After thawing, cells went through T lymphocyte enrichment using a negative-selection kit, with EpCAM beads added for tumor-infiltrating lymphocytes. For the CD8 TIL subsets, CD3+CD4-CD8+CD45RA- cells were FACS-sorted and divided into DN, SP and DP based on their expression of CD39 and CD103. Tumor specimens were cut into small pieces, digested for 1 h with hyaluronidase, collagenase and DNase, then filtered, enriched over Ficoll and cryopreserved. Populations were sorted to just over 98% purity on a FACSAria II, and cell pellets were frozen for TCR sequencing without culture. The germline V gene (reference sequence) supplies CDR1 SGHNT and CDR2 YYREEE. CDR3 length: 15 amino acids, cysteine to phenylalanine. The CDR3 DNA has 45 bases and is translated from base 1. Trimmed from V: 3 bases; trimmed from J: 4 bases; junction bases lacking a gene match: 4.

The sequencing sample was made of CD39- CD103+ CD8+ T cells sorted from the tumor. The cell subset or site label, as the study defines it: CD103+CD39- single-positive CD45RA- CD8 T cells. The source is a human donor with ovarian cancer. This chain is built from TRBV5-4 and TRBJ2-2, with 9 middle bases fitting TRBD2. CDR3 reads: CASSSGTSFTGELFF. The sequenced DNA: TGTGCCAGCAGCTCCGGGACTAGCTTCACCGGGGAGCTGTTTTTT.